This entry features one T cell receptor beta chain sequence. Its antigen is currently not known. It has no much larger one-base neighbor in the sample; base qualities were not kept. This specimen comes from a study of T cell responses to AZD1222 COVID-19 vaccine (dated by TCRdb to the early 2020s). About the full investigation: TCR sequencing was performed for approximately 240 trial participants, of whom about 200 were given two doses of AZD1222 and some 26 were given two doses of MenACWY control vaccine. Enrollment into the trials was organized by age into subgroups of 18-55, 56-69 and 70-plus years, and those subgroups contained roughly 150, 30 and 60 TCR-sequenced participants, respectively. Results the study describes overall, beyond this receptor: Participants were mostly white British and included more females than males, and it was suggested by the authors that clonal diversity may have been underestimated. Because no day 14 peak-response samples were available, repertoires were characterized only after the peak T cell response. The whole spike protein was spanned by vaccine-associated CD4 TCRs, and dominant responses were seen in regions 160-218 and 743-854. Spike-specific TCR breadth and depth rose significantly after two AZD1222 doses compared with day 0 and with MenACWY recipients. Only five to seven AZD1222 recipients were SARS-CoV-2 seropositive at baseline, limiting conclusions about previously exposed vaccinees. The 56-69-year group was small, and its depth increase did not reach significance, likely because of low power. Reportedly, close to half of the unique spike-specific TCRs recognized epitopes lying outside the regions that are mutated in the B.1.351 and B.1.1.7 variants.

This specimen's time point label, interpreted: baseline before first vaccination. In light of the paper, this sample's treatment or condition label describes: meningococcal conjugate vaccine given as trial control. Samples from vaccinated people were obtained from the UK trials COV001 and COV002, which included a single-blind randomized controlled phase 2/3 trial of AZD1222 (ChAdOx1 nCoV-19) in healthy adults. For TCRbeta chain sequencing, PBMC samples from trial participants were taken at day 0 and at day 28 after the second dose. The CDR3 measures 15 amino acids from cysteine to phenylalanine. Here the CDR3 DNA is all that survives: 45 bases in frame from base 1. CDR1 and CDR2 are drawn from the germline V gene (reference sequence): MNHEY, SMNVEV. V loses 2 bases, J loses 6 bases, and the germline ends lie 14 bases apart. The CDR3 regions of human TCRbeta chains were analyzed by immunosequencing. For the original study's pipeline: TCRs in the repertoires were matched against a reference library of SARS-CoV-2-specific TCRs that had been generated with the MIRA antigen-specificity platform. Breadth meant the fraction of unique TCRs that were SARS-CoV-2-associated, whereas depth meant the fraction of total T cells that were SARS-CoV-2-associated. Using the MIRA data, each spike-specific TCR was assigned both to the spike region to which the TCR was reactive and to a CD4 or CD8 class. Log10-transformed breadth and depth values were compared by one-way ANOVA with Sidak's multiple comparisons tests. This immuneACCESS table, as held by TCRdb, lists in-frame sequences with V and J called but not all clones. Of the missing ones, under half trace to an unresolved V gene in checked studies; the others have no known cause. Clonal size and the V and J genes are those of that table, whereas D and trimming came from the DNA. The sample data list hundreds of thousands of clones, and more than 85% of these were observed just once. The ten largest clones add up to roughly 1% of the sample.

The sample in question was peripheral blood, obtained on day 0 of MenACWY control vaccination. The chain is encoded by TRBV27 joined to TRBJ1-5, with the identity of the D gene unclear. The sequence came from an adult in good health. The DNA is TGTGCCAGCAGTTTAACACCCGACGGAGGTCAGCCCCAGCATTTT. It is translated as CASSLTPDGGQPQHF.